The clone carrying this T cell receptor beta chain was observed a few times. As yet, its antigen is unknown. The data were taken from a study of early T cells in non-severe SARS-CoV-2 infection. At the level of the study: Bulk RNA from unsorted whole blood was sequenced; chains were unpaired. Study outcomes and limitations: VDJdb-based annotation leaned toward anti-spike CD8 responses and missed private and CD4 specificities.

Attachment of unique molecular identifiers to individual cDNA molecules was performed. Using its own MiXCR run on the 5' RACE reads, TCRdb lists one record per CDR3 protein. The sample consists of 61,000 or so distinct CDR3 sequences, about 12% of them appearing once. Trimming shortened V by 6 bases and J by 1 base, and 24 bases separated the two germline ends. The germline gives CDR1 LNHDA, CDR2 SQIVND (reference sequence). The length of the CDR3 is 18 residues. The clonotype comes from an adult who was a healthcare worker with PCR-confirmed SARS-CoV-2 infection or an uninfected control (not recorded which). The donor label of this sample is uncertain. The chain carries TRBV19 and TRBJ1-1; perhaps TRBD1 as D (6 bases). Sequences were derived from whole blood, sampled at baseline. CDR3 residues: CASSSIRDRNTPNTEAFF. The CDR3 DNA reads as TGTGCCAGTAGCTCTATTCGAGACAGGAATACTCCGAACACTGAAGCTTTCTTT.